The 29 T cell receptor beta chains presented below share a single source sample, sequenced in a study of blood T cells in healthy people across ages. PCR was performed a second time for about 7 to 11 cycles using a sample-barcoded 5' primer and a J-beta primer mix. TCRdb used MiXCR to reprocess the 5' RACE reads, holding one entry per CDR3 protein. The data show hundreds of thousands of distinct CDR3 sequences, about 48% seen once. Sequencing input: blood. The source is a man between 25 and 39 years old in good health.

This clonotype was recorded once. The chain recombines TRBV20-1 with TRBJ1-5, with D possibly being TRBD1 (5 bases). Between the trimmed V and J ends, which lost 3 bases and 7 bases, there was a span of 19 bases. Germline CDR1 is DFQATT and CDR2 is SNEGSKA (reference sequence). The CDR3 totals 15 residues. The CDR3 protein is CSASSETWGVQPQHF. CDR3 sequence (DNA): TGCAGTGCTAGTAGCGAGACATGGGGCGTGCAGCCCCAGCATTTT.

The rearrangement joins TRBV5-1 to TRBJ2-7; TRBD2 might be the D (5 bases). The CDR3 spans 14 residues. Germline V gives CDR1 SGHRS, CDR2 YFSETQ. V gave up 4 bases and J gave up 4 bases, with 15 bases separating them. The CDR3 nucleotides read TGCGCCAGCAGCGGCAGTTTGAGCGGATACGAGCAGTACTTC. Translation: CASSGSLSGYEQYF.

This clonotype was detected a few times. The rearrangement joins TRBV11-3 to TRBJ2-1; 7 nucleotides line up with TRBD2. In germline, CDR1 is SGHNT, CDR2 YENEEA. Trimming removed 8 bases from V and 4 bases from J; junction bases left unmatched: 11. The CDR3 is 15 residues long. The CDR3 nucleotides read TGTGCCAGCCGTCGGGGGAGCGGGGATTACAATGAGCAGTTCTTC. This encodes CASRRGSGDYNEQFF.

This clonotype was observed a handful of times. CDR3 in amino acids: CASKKTGGASPHGYTF. In DNA form, the CDR3 reads TGTGCCAGCAAGAAAACAGGGGGCGCTTCCCCGCATGGCTACACCTTC. J is TRBJ1-2 and V is TRBV12-3 or TRBV12-4; 9 nucleotides match TRBD1. This CDR3 has 16 amino acids. J was trimmed by 6 bases and V by 7 bases; bases with no gene match: 15.

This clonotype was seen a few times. CDR3 protein: CASSSQGFNEQYF. CDR3 in DNA: TGTGCCAGCAGTTCACAGGGGTTTAACGAGCAGTACTTC. This chain links TRBV12-3 or TRBV12-4 with TRBJ2-4; 7 positions agree with TRBD1. The DNA end favors TRBJ2-7, so the J call may be wrong. CDR3 length: 13 residues.

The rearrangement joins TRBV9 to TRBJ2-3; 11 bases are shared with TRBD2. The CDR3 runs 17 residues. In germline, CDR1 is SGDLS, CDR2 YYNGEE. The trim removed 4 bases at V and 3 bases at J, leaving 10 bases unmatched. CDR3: CASSSATSGGRTDTQYF. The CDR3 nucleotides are TGTGCCAGCAGCTCAGCCACTAGCGGGGGAAGAACAGATACGCAGTATTTT.

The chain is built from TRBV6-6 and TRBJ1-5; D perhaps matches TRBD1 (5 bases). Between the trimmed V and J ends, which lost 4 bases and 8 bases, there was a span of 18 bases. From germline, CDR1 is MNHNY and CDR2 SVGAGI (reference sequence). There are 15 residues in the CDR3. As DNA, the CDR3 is TGTGCCAGCAGTTCCGCGATCGGAGGGACCAAGCCCCAGCATTTT. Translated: CASSSAIGGTKPQHF.

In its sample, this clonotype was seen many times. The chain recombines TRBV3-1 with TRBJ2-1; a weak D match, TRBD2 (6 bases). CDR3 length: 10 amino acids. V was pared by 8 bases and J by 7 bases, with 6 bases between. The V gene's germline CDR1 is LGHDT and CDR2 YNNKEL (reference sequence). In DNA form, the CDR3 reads TGTGCCAGCGGGGGGAATGAGCAGTTCTTC. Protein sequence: CASGGNEQFF.

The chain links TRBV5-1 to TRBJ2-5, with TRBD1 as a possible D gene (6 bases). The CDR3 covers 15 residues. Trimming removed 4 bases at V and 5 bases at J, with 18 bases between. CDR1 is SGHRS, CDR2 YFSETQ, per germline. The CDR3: CASSPERGGIETQYF. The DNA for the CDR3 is TGCGCCAGCAGCCCGGAGCGTGGGGGCATCGAGACCCAGTACTTC.

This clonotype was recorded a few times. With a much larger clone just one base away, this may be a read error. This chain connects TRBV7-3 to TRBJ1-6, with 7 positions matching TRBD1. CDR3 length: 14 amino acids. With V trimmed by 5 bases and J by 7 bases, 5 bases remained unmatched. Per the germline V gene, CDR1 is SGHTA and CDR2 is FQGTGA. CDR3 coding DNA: TGTGCCAGCAGCGTAGGGACAGCAAATTCACCCCTCCACTTT. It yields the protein CASSVGTANSPLHF.

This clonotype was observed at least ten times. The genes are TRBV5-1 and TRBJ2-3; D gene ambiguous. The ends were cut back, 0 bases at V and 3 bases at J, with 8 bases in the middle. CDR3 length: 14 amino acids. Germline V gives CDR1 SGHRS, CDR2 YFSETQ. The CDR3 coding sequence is TGCGCCAGCAGCTTGGAGGGCAGAACAGATACGCAGTATTTT. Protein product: CASSLEGRTDTQYF.

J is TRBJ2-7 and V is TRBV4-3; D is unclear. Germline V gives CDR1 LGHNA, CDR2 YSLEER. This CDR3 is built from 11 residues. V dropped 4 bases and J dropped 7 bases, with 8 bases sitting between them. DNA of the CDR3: TGCGCCAGCAGCCGGAAGGATGAGCAGTACTTC. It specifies CASSRKDEQYF.

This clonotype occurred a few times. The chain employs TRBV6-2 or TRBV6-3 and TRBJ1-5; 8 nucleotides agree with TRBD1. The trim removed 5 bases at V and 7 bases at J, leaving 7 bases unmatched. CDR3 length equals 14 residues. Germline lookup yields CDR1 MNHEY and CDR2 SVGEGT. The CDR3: CASSKTGEAQPQHF. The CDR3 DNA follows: TGTGCCAGCAGTAAGACAGGGGAGGCCCAGCCCCAGCATTTT.

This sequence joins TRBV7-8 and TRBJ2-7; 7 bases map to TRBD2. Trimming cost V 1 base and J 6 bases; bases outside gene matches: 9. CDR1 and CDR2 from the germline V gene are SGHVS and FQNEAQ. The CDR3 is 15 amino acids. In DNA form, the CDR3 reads TGTGCCAGCAGCTTAGGAGGGAGGGTGCTCGGCGAGCAGTACTTC. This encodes CASSLGGRVLGEQYF.

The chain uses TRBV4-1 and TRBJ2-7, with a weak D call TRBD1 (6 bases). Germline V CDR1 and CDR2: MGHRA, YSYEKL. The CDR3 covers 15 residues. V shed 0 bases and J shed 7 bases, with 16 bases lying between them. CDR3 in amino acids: CASSQDGDNYNEQYF. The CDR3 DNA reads TGCGCCAGCAGCCAAGATGGGGACAACTACAATGAGCAGTACTTC.

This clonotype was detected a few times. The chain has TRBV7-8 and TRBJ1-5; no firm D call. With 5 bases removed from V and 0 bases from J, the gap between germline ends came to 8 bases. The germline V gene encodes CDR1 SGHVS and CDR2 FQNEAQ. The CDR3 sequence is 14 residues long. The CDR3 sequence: CASSPLASNQPQHF. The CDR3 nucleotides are TGTGCCAGCAGCCCCCTGGCTAGCAATCAGCCCCAGCATTTT. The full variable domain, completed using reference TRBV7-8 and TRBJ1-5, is GAGVSQSPRYKVAKRGQDVALRCDPISGHVSLFWYQQALGQGPEFLTYFQNEAQLDKSGLPSDRFFAERPEGSVSTLKIQRTQQEDSAVYLCASSPLASNQPQHFGDGTRLSIL.

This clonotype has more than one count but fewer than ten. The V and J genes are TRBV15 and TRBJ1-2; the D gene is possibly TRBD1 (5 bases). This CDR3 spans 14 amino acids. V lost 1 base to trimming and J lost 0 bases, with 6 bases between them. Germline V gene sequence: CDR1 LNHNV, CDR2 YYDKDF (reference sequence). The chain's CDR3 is CATSRGQSNYGYTF. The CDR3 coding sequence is TGTGCCACCAGCAGAGGACAGTCTAACTATGGCTACACCTTC.

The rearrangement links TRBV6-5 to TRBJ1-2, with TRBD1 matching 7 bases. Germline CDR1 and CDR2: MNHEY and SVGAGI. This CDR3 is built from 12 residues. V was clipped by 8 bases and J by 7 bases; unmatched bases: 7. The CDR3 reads CASVGDRTGYTF. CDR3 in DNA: TGTGCCAGCGTAGGGGACAGAACTGGCTACACCTTC.

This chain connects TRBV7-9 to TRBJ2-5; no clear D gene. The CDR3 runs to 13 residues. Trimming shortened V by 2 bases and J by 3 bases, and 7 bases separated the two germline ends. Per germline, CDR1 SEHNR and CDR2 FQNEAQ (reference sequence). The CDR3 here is CASSLPEKETQYF. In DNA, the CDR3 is TGTGCCAGCAGCTTACCAGAGAAAGAGACCCAGTACTTC.

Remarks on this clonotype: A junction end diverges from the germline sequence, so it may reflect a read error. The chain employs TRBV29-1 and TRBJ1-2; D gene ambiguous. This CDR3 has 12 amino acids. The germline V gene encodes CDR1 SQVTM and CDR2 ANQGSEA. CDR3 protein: CSVGVTNYDYTF. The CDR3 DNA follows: TGCAGCGTCGGCGTAACTAACTATGACTACACCTTC.

CDR3 in amino acids: CASTRFNYEQYF. The CDR3 bases are TGTGCCAGCACCCGATTTAACTACGAGCAGTACTTC. The chain couples TRBV2 to TRBJ2-7, with D hard to call. There are 12 residues in the CDR3. CDR1 is SNHLY and CDR2 is FYNNEI in the germline V gene. V dropped 7 bases and J dropped 3 bases, with 10 bases sitting between them.

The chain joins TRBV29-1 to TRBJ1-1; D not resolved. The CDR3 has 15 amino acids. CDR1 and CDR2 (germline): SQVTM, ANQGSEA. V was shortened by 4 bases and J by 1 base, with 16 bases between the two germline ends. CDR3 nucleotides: TGCAGCGTTGTCCCTGTAGGCCGGGGGAACACTGAAGCTTTCTTT. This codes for CSVVPVGRGNTEAFF.

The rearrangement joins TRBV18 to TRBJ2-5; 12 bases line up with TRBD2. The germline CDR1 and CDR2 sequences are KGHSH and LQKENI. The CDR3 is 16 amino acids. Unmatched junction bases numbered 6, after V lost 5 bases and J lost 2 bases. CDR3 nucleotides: TGTGCCAGCTCATCCTGGACTAGCGGGAAACAAGAGACCCAGTACTTC. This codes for CASSSWTSGKQETQYF. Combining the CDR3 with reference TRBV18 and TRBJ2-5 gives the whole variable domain NAGVMQNPRHLVRRRGQEARLRCSPMKGHSHVYWYRQLPEEGLKFMVYLQKENIIDESGMPKERFSAEFPKEGPSILRIQQVVRGDSAAYFCASSSWTSGKQETQYFGPGTRLLVL.

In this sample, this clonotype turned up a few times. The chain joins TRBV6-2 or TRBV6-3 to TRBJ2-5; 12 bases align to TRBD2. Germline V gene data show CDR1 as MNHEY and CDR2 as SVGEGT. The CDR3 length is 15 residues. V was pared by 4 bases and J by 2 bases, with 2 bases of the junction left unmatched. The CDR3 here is CASSSSGGAQETQYF. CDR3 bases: TGTGCCAGCAGTTCTAGCGGGGGGGCACAAGAGACCCAGTACTTC.

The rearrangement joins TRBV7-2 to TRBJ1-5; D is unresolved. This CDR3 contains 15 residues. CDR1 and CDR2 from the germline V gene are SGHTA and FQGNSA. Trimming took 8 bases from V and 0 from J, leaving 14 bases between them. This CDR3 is CASSISGVSNQPQHF. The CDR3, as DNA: TGTGCCAGCTCTATTTCGGGAGTTAGCAATCAGCCCCAGCATTTT.

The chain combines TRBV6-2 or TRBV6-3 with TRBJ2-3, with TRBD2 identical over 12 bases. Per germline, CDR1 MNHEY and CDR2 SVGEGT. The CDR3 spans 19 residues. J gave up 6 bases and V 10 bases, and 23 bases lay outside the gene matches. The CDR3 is CANKKTSGGSRGQRDTQYF. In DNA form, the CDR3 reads TGTGCCAACAAGAAGACTAGCGGGGGCTCTAGGGGCCAAAGGGATACGCAGTATTTT.

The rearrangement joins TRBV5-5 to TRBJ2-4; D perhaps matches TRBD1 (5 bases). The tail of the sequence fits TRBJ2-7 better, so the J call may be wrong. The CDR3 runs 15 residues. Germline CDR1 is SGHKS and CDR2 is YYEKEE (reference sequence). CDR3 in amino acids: CASSLSTSGFGEQYF. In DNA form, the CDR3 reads TGTGCCAGCAGCCTCTCCACCTCAGGGTTCGGCGAGCAGTACTTC.

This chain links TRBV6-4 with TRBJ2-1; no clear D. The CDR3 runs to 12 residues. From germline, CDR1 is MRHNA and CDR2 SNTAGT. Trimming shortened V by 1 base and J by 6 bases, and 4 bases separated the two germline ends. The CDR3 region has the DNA TGTGCCAGCAGTGACTGGGGCAATGAGCAGTTCTTC. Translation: CASSDWGNEQFF.

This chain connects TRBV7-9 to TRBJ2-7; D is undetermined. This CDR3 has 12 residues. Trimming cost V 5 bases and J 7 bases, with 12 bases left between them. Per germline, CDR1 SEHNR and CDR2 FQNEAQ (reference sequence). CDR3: CASSRTDNEQYF. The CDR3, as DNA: TGTGCCAGCAGCCGGACCGACAATGAGCAGTACTTC. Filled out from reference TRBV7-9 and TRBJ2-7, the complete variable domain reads DTGVSQNPRHKITKRGQNVTFRCDPISEHNRLYWYRQTLGQGPEFLTYFQNEAQLEKSRLLSDRFSAERPKGSFSTLEIQRTEQGDSAMYLCASSRTDNEQYFGPGTRLTVT.